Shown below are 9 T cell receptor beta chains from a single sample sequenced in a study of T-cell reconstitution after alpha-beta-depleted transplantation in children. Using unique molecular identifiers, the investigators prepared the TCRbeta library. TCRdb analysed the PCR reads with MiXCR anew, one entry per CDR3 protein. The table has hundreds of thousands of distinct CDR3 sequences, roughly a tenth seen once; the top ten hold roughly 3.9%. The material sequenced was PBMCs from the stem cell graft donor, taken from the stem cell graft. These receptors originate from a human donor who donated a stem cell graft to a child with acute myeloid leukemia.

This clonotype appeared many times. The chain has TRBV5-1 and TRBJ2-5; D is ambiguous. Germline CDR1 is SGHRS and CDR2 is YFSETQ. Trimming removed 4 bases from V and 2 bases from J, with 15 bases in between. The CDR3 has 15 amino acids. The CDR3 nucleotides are TGCGCCAGCAGCCTCCTTTTAGGACGGCAAGAGACCCAGTACTTC. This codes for CASSLLLGRQETQYF.

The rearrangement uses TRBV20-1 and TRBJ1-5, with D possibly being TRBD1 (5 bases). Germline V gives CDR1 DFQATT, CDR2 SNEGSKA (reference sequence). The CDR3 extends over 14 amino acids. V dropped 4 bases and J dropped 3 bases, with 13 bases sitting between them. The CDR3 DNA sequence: TGCAGTGCTACCGGGGGGAGGAACAATCAGCCCCAGCATTTT. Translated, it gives CSATGGRNNQPQHF.

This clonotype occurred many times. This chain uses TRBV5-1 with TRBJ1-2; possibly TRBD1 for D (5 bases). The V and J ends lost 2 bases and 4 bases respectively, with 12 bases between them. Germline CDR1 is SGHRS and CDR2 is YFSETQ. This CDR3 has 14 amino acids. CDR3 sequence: CASSFTTQGYGYTF. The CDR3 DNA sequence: TGCGCCAGCAGCTTCACGACCCAGGGCTATGGCTACACCTTC.

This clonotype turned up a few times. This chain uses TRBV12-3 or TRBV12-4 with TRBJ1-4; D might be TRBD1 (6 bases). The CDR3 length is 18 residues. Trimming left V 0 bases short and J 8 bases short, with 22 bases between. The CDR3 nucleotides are TGTGCCAGCAGTTTAGCGCTAGGGGGGGGTCTATTCTCGGAAAAACTGTTTTTT. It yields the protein CASSLALGGGLFSEKLFF.

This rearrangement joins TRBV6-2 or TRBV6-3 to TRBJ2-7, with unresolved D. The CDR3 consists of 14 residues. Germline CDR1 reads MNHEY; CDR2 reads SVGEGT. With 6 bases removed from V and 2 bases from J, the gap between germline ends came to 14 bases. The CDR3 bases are TGTGCCAGCAGCTTTAACCTCCCCACCTACGAGCAGTACTTC. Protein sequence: CASSFNLPTYEQYF.

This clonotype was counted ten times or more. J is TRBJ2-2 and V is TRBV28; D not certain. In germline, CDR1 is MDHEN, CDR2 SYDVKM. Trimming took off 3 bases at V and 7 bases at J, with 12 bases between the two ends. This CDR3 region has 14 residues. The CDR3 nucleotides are TGTGCCAGCAGTTTTTTTGAGTGGGGCGGGGAGCTGTTTTTT. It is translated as CASSFFEWGGELFF.

In DNA, the CDR3 is TGCAGTGCCTTCGGGGAAAGTGGCACTGAAGCTTTCTTT. It codes for CSAFGESGTEAFF. V and J are TRBV20-1 and TRBJ1-1; D gene ambiguous. Germline values: CDR1 DFQATT, CDR2 SNEGSKA (reference sequence). The CDR3 loop spans 13 amino acids. The ends were cut back, 6 bases at V and 4 bases at J, with 15 bases in the middle.

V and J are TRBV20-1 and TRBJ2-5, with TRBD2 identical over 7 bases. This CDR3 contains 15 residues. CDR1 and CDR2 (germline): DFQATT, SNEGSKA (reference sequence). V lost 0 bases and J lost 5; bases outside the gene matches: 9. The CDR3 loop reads CSARDAGEGRETQYF. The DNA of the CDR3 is TGCAGTGCTAGAGACGCGGGAGAGGGGCGGGAGACCCAGTACTTC.

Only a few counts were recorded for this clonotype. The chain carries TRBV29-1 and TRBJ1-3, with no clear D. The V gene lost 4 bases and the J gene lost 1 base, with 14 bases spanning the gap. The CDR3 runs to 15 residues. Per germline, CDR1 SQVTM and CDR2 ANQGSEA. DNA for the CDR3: TGCAGCGTTGCAGAAGCAGATGCGTCTGGAAACACCATATATTTT. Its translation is CSVAEADASGNTIYF.